A selection of T cell receptor beta chains follows, all from one sample in a study of OX40 agonist ivuxolimab in advanced cancers. Assay: immunoSEQ multiplex PCR; the TCRdb copy retains only in-frame clones and omits some. The repertoire holds some 17,000 clones, with 87% as singletons. This sample comprised CD4+ or CD8+ T cells sorted from blood, obtained in a trial of the OX40 agonist ivuxolimab. The receptor set was obtained from an adult with an advanced solid tumor such as melanoma, head and neck, liver or kidney cancer. The CDR3 runs from the conserved cysteine through the conserved F or W. D genes are given only for firm matches. Where a row states a size, it is once, few, many or the class of an expanded clone; other rows omit it.

clone_size	cdr3_length	v_call	d_call	j_call	cdr3_nt	cdr3_aa
.	17	TRBV27	.	TRBJ2-1	TGTGCCAGCAGTTCACAACCCCCAGCGGCATCCTACAATGAGCAGTTCTTC	CASSSQPPAASYNEQFF
once	13	TRBV5-1	.	TRBJ2-1	TGCGCCAGCAGCTTGACAGGCTACAATGAGCAGTTCTTC	CASSLTGYNEQFF
.	15	TRBV4-1	.	TRBJ2-1	TGCGCCAGCAGCCAAGTAATGACAGAAGTTGTTGAGCAGTTCTTC	CASSQVMTEVVEQFF
.	14	TRBV29-1	TRBD1	TRBJ1-5	TGCAGCGTTGTTGCCGGGACAGAAAATCAGCCCCAGCATTTT	CSVVAGTENQPQHF
.	18	TRBV7-2	.	TRBJ2-6	TGTGCCACCCCGACGAGGGGGGGCCCCCCCTCTGGGGCCAACGTCCTGACTTTC	CATPTRGGPPSGANVLTF
.	15	TRBV7-9	TRBD1	TRBJ1-2	TGTGCCAGCAGCTTCGGGACAGATTATAACTATGGCTACACCTTC	CASSFGTDYNYGYTF
.	15	TRBV4-1	.	TRBJ2-7	TGCGCCAGCAGCCAAGAGGAGAGACAAATTTACGAGCAGTACTTC	CASSQEERQIYEQYF
.	17	TRBV28	.	TRBJ1-6	TGTGCCAGCACCCTAGGGGAGGAGAGGGCCTATAATTCACCCCTCCACTTT	CASTLGEERAYNSPLHF
.	12	TRBV7-9	.	TRBJ1-4	TGTGCCAGCAGCTCCCGGGATGAAAAACTGTTTTTT	CASSSRDEKLFF
.	14	TRBV11-2	.	TRBJ2-1	TGTGCCAGCAGCTTAGGGCAGGGGGGAAGGGAGCAGTTCTTC	CASSLGQGGREQFF
.	16	TRBV19	TRBD1	TRBJ1-1	TGTGCCACCGTCCGGGACAGGGACTCCCTGAACACTGAAGCTTTCTTT	CATVRDRDSLNTEAFF
.	16	TRBV14	TRBD1	TRBJ1-2	TGTGCCAGCAGCCAAGAGGGGACAGGATGGCCCGGGGGCTACACCTTC	CASSQEGTGWPGGYTF
.	15	TRBV29-1	TRBD1	TRBJ1-2	TGCAGCGTCGCCGGGACAGGGGGCGCGCTAGATGGCTACACCTTC	CSVAGTGGALDGYTF
.	15	TRBV4-2	TRBD1	TRBJ2-7	TGTGCCAGCAGCCAGGAGGACAGGATCTCCTACGAGCAGTACTTC	CASSQEDRISYEQYF
once	15	TRBV7-9	TRBD1	TRBJ1-2	TGTGCCAGCAGCTTATTCGGACAGGAGCACTATGGCTACACCTTC	CASSLFGQEHYGYTF
.	14	TRBV5-4	.	TRBJ2-7	TGTGCCAGCAGCCCGGGACACAATACCTACGAGCAGTACTTC	CASSPGHNTYEQYF
once	13	TRBV13	.	TRBJ1-2	TGTGCCAGCAGCTTAGGACAGACCTATGGCTACACCTTC	CASSLGQTYGYTF
once	14	TRBV5-6	.	TRBJ1-1	TGTGCCAGCAGCTTTGGCCTCGCGGACACTGAAGCTTTCTTT	CASSFGLADTEAFF
.	13	TRBV6-5	.	TRBJ1-1	TGTGCCAGCGTATCGGTGGATAACACTGAAGCTTTCTTT	CASVSVDNTEAFF
.	16	TRBV9	.	TRBJ1-2	TGTGCCAGCAGCGTAGGTGGGGCCGGAGCGCACTATGGCTACACCTTC	CASSVGGAGAHYGYTF
.	13	TRBV10-1	.	TRBJ1-1	TGCGCCAGCAGGGACACGCAGAACACTGAAGCTTTCTTT	CASRDTQNTEAFF
.	17	TRBV9	.	TRBJ2-3	TGTGCCAGCAGCGTAGGAGGGACACAACTCTACACAGATACGCAGTATTTT	CASSVGGTQLYTDTQYF
.	13	TRBV6-5	.	TRBJ1-1	TGTGCCAGCACCTGGACAGAGAACACTGAAGCTTTCTTT	CASTWTENTEAFF
few	15	TRBV19	.	TRBJ1-6	TGTGCCAGTAGTATCTCACAGGGATATAATTCACCCCTCCACTTT	CASSISQGYNSPLHF
.	18	TRBV7-9	TRBD1	TRBJ2-6	TGTGCCAGCAGCCAGAGGGACAGGGGAAACTCTGGGGCCAACGTCCTGACTTTC	CASSQRDRGNSGANVLTF
.	13	TRBV9	.	TRBJ2-3	TGTGCCAGCAGCGTAGTGGTCACAGATACGCAGTATTTT	CASSVVVTDTQYF
.	15	TRBV6-1	TRBD1	TRBJ2-7	TGTGCCAGCAGTCCGTTGAGACAGGGGTCCTACGAGCAGTACTTC	CASSPLRQGSYEQYF
.	11	TRBV10-2	.	TRBJ2-1	TGCGCCAGCTTGACAACCAATGAGCAGTTCTTC	CASLTTNEQFF
few	13	TRBV13	.	TRBJ2-3	TGTGCCAGCAGCCCTCGCCAAATTCTTACGCAGTATTTT	CASSPRQILTQYF
once	11	TRBV6-1	.	TRBJ1-1	TGTGCCAGCATGAGGGACACTGAAGCTTTCTTT	CASMRDTEAFF
.	13	TRBV2	TRBD1	TRBJ2-2	TGTGCCAGCCGGGACAGGGCCAGCGGGGAGCTGTTTTTT	CASRDRASGELFF
.	18	TRBV15	TRBD1	TRBJ1-5	TGTGCCACCAGCAGGGAGGATTTCCAGGGGGGAAGCAATCAGCCCCAGCATTTT	CATSREDFQGGSNQPQHF
.	15	TRBV5-1	.	TRBJ1-1	TGCGCCAGCAGCTTGTGGATTGGAGGGGATCCAGAAGCTTTCTTT	CASSLWIGGDPEAFF
.	15	TRBV6-5	TRBD2	TRBJ2-7	TGTGCCAGCACCGGACTAGCGGGGGGAATCTACGAGCAGTACTTC	CASTGLAGGIYEQYF
.	18	TRBV13	TRBD1	TRBJ2-3	TGTGCCAGCAGCTTGGGGCTACGCCCAGGGGGAACCACAGATACGCAGTATTTT	CASSLGLRPGGTTDTQYF
.	11	TRBV2	.	TRBJ2-7	TGTGCCAGCGTGGAGTCCTACGAGCAGTACTTC	CASVESYEQYF
once	12	TRBV9	.	TRBJ2-5	TGTGCCAGCAGCGTAGACCCCCAGACCCAGTACTTC	CASSVDPQTQYF
.	15	TRBV6-1	TRBD1	TRBJ2-5	TGTGCCAGCAGATCCGACGAGCAGGGGGAAGAGACCCAGTACTTC	CASRSDEQGEETQYF
.	18	TRBV19	.	TRBJ2-3	TGTGCCTCTACCAGTTTTACCTCATCTATTATGGGGGCAGATACGCAGTATTTT	CASTSFTSSIMGADTQYF
.	15	TRBV14	.	TRBJ1-1	TGTGCCAGCAGCGATAAGAGTTACCGGAACACTGAAGCTTTCTTT	CASSDKSYRNTEAFF
.	12	TRBV30	.	TRBJ2-5	TGTGCCTGGAGCCTGGGGCGAGAGACCCAGTACTTC	CAWSLGRETQYF
.	15	TRBV11-2	TRBD1	TRBJ2-4	TGTGCCAGCAGCCACGGGACAGGGTCCTTGAGCATTCAGTACTTC	CASSHGTGSLSIQYF
.	12	TRBV4-1	.	TRBJ2-1	TGCGCCAGCAGTGAAAATTCGAATGAGCAGTTCTTC	CASSENSNEQFF
once	15	TRBV5-1	TRBD1	TRBJ1-6	TGCGCCAGCAGCTCCGGGACAGGATATAATTCACCCCTCCACTTT	CASSSGTGYNSPLHF
.	16	TRBV9	TRBD2	TRBJ2-2	TGTGCCAGCAGCGCCAGCGGGGGGGCGAACACCGGGGAGCTGTTTTTT	CASSASGGANTGELFF
once	17	TRBV30	.	TRBJ1-1	TGTGCCTGGAGTCTCAGTACGTTGGGGCGAGAGAACACTGAAGCTTTCTTT	CAWSLSTLGRENTEAFF
once	14	TRBV18	TRBD1	TRBJ2-3	TGTGCCAGCACGGGACAGGGAGGTTCAGATACGCAGTATTTT	CASTGQGGSDTQYF
.	11	TRBV29-1	.	TRBJ2-7	TGCAGCGTTGATGGGGCGGGAGAGCAGTACTTC	CSVDGAGEQYF